These 10 T cell receptor beta chains came from one sample sequenced in a study of shared clonotypes between healthy human individuals. Profiled with immunoSEQ multiplex PCR; TCRdb holds only in-frame clones, not every one. The sample shows about 2.4 million clones, under 95% of them seen only once. The sample taken for sequencing was naive CD4+ T cells from PBMCs. Specified subset: CD45RA+ positively selected. The receptors derive from a man younger than 35 in good health. Some clones in this sample may be carry-over from other donors' samples.

The chain has TRBV9 and TRBJ2-1, with 10 bases identical to TRBD2. V shed 4 bases and J 1 base; nucleotides not matched to a gene: 11. The germline V gene encodes CDR1 SGDLS and CDR2 YYNGEE. The CDR3 consists of 18 residues. The CDR3: CASSPAGGGPRSYNEQFF. The CDR3 DNA follows: TGTGCCAGCAGCCCAGCGGGAGGGGGTCCGAGGTCCTACAATGAGCAGTTCTTC. Full variable domain (remainder filled in from reference TRBV9 and TRBJ2-1): DSGVTQTPKHLITATGQRVTLRCSPRSGDLSVYWYQQSLDQGLQFLIQYYNGEERAKGNILERFSAQQFPDLHSELNLSSLELGDSALYFCASSPAGGGPRSYNEQFFGPGTRLTVL.

V is TRBV5-1 and J is TRBJ1-2; 8 positions agree with TRBD1. Trimming removed 4 bases from V and 11 bases from J; junction bases left unmatched: 13. Germline CDR1 is SGHRS and CDR2 is YFSETQ. The length of the CDR3 is 14 residues. CDR3 amino acids: CASSRARTGSKYTF. CDR3 nucleotides: TGCGCCAGCAGCCGAGCTCGGACAGGGTCGAAGTACACCTTC.

About this clone itself: Other DNA sequences in the same sample also yield this CDR3. The chain uses TRBV7-9 and TRBJ1-2, with 9 bases lining up with TRBD1. Germline V gene sequence: CDR1 SEHNR, CDR2 FQNEAQ (reference sequence). This CDR3 contains 14 residues. Trimming removed 4 bases from V and 3 bases from J; junction bases left unmatched: 3. The CDR3 here is CASSSGQGDYGYTF. In nucleotides, the CDR3 is TGTGCCAGCAGCTCGGGACAGGGTGACTATGGCTACACCTTC.

J is TRBJ2-6 and V is TRBV2, with D maybe TRBD1 (6 bases). Germline CDR1 reads SNHLY; CDR2 reads FYNNEI. The CDR3 runs to 18 residues. The ends were cut back, 5 bases at V and 4 bases at J, with 21 bases in the middle. CDR3 sequence: CASSPGQGRSEGANVLTF. The CDR3 region has the DNA TGTGCCAGCAGTCCAGGGCAGGGGAGATCGGAGGGGGCCAACGTCCTGACTTTC.

The CDR3 sequence is CASILDTDTQYF. CDR3 nucleotides: TGTGCCAGCATCCTGGACACAGATACGCAGTATTTT. The genes are TRBV6-1 and TRBJ2-3, with D unresolved. Germline V gene lookup returns CDR1 MNHNS and CDR2 SASEGT. The CDR3 totals 12 residues. V was cut by 7 bases and J by 2 bases, with 7 bases left in between.

This clone occurred once. At the DNA level, this CDR3 is encoded by other sequences in the same sample as well. J is TRBJ2-5 and V is TRBV7-3; D not certain. V lost 5 bases and J 1 base, leaving 8 bases between the germline ends. Germline CDR1 reads SGHTA; CDR2 reads FQGTGA. The CDR3 extends over 13 amino acids. The DNA for the CDR3 is TGTGCCAGCAGCCGAGGAGTCCAAGAGACCCAGTACTTC. Encoded protein: CASSRGVQETQYF.

This chain joins TRBV2 and TRBJ2-2; D remains unclear. The CDR3 runs to 11 residues. Trimming removed 7 bases at V and 4 bases at J, with 4 bases between. CDR1 and CDR2 from the germline V gene are SNHLY and FYNNEI. CDR3 in DNA: TGTGCCAGCACCTTCACCGGGGAGCTGTTTTTT. Translation: CASTFTGELFF.

To note about this clone: Other nucleotide sequences from this sample produce the same CDR3. The chain couples TRBV28 to TRBJ1-5; 9 bases are a match to TRBD1. The CDR3 consists of 15 residues. The junction had 5 bases not matched to a gene; V was cut back by 6 bases and J by 2 bases. Germline V CDR1 and CDR2: MDHEN, SYDVKM. The CDR3 here is CASSPTGGGNQPQHF. The DNA of the CDR3 is TGTGCCAGCAGCCCCACAGGGGGCGGCAATCAGCCCCAGCATTTT.

The chain couples TRBV6-5 to TRBJ2-7; no clear D. Germline V gene data show CDR1 as MNHEY and CDR2 as SVGAGI. The CDR3 totals 14 residues. The V gene lost 3 bases and the J gene lost 0 bases, with 9 bases spanning the gap. This CDR3 reads CASSYGSDSYEQYF. For the CDR3, the DNA is TGTGCCAGCAGTTATGGTTCTGACTCCTACGAGCAGTACTTC.

The rearrangement uses TRBV6-1 and TRBJ1-5; no definite D call. V lost 7 bases and J 0 bases, leaving 7 bases between the germline ends. CDR1 MNHNS and CDR2 SASEGT come from the germline V gene. This CDR3 comprises 13 residues. CDR3 nucleotides: TGTGCCAGCAACATCGATAGCAATCAGCCCCAGCATTTT. Protein product: CASNIDSNQPQHF.